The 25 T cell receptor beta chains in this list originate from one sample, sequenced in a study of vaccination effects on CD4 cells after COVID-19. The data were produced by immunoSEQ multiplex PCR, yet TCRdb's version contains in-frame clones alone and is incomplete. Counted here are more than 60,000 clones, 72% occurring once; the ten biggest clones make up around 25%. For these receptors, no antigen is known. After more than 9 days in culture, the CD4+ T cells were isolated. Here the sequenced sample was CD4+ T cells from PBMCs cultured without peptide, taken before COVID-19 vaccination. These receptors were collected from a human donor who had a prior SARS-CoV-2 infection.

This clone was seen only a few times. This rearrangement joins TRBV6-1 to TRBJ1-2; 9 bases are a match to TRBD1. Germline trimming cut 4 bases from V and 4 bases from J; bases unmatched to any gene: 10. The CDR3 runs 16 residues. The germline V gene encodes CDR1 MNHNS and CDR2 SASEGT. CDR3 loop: CASSVLPGQGSYGYTF. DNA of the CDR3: TGTGCCAGCAGTGTCTTACCGGGACAGGGCAGCTATGGCTACACCTTC.

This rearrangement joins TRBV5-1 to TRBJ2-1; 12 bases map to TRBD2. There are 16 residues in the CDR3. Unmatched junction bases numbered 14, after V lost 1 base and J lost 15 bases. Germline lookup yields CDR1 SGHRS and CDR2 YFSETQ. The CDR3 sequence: CASSLRPTSGSDFLFF. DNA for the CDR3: TGCGCCAGCAGCTTGCGACCGACTAGCGGGAGTGATTTTTTGTTCTTC.

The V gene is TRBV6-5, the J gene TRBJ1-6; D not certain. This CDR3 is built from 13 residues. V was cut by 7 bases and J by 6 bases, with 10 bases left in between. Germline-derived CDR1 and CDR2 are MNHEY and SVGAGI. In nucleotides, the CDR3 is TGTGCCAGCACTGCTCAGGCTAATTCACCCCTCCACTTT. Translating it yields CASTAQANSPLHF.

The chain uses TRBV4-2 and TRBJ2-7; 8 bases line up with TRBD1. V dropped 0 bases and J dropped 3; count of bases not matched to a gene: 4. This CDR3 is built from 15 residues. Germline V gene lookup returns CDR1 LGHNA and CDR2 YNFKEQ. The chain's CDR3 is CASSQDHRGDYEQYF. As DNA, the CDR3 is TGTGCCAGCAGCCAAGATCACAGGGGGGACTACGAGCAGTACTTC.

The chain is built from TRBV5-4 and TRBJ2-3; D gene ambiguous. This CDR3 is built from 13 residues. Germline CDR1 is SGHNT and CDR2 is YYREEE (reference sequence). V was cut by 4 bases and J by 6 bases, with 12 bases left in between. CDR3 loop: CASSADRGDTQYF. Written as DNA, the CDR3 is TGTGCCAGCAGCGCCGACCGTGGGGATACGCAGTATTTT.

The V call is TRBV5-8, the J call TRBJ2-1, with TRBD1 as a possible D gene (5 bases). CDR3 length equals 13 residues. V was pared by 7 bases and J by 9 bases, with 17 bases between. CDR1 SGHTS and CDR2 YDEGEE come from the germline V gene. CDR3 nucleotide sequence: TGTGCCAGCGCGAGGCAGGGATCAGGTGAGCAGTTCTTC. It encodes CASARQGSGEQFF.

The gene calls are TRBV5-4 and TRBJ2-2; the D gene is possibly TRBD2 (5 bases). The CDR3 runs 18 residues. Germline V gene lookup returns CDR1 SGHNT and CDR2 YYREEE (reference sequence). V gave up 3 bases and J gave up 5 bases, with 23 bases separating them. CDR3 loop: CASSSDLVSATRTGELFF. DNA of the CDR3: TGTGCCAGCAGCTCGGATCTCGTGAGCGCAACTAGGACCGGGGAGCTGTTTTTT.

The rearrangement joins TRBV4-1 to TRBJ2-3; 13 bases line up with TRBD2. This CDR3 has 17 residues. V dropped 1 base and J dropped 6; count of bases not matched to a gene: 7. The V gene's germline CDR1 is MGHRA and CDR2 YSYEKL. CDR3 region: CASSQGLAGGSRDTQYF. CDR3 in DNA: TGCGCCAGCAGCCAAGGACTAGCGGGGGGTTCACGGGATACGCAGTATTTT.

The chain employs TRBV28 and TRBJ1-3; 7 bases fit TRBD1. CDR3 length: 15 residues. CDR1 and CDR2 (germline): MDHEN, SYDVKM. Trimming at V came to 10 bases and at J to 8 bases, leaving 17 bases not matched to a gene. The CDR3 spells CATTSGWQGGDTIYF. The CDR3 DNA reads TGTGCCACCACGTCCGGATGGCAGGGGGGAGACACCATATATTTT.

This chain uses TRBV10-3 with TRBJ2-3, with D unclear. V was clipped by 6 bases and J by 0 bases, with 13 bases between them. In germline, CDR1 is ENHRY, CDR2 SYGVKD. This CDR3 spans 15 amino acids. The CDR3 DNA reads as TGTGCCATCAGAGACACACGAGCTAGCACAGATACGCAGTATTTT. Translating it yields CAIRDTRASTDTQYF.

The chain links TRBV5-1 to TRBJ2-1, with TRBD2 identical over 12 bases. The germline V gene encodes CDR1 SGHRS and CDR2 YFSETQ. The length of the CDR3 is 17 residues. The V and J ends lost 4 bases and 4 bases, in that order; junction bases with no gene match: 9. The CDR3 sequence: CASSPTSGRRGYNEQFF. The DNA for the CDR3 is TGCGCCAGCAGCCCGACTAGCGGGAGAAGGGGTTACAATGAGCAGTTCTTC.

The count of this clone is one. Here the CDR3 reads CASNPGTGAGGGNEQFF. CDR3 nucleotides: TGTGCCTCGAACCCCGGGACAGGGGCGGGGGGAGGCAATGAGCAGTTCTTC. This sequence joins TRBV10-3 and TRBJ2-1, with 10 bases aligning to TRBD1. V gave up 11 bases and J gave up 6 bases; unmatched junction bases: 19. Germline CDR1 and CDR2: ENHRY and SYGVKD. The CDR3 consists of 17 residues.

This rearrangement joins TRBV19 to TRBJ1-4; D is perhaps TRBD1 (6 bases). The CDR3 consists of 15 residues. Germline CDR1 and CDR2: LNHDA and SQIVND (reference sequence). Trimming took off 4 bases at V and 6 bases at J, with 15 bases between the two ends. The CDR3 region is CASSRTGQRDEKLFF. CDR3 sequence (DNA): TGTGCCAGTAGTAGAACAGGGCAGAGAGATGAAAAACTGTTTTTT. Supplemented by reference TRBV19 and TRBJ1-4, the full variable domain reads DGGITQSPKYLFRKEGQNVTLSCEQNLNHDAMYWYRQDPGQGLRLIYYSQIVNDFQKGDIAEGYSVSREKKESFPLTVTSAQKNPTAFYLCASSRTGQRDEKLFFGSGTQLSVL.

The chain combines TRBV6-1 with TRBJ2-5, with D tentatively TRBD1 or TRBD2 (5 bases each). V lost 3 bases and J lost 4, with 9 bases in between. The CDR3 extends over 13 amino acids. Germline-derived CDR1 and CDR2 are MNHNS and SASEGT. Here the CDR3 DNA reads TGTGCCAGCAGTGAGAATGGGGGAGAGACCCAGTACTTC. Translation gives CASSENGGETQYF.

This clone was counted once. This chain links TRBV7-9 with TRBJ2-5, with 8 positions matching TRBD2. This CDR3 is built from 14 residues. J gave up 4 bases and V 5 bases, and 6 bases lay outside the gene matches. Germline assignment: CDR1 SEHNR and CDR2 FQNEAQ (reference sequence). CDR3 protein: CASSPGLALETQYF. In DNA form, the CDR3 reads TGTGCCAGCAGCCCCGGACTAGCCTTAGAGACCCAGTACTTC.

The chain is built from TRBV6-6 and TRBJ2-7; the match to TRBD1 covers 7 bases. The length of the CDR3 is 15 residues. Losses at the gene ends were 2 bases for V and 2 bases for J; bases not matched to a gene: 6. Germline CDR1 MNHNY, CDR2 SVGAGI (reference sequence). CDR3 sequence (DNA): TGTGCCAGCAGTTACGCCGGGACAGCGCCCTACGAGCAGTACTTC. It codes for CASSYAGTAPYEQYF.

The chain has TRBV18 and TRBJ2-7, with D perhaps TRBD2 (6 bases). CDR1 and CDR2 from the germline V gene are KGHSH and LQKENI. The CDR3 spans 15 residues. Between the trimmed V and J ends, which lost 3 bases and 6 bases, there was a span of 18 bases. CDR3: CASSPVGWEAGEQYF. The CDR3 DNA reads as TGTGCCAGCTCACCGGTCGGGTGGGAGGCCGGCGAGCAGTACTTC.

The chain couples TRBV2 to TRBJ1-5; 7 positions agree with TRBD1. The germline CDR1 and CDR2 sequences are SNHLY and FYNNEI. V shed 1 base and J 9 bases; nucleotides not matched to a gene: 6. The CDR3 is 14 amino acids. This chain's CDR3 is CASSEGGQYLPQHF. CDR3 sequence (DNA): TGTGCCAGCAGTGAAGGGGGACAGTATTTGCCCCAGCATTTT.

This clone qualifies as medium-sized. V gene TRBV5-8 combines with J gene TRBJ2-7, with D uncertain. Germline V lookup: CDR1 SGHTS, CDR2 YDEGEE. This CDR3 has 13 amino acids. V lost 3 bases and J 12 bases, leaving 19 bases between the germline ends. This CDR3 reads CASSSTWWAGVYF. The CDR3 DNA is TGTGCCAGCAGCTCTACATGGTGGGCAGGCGTGTACTTC.

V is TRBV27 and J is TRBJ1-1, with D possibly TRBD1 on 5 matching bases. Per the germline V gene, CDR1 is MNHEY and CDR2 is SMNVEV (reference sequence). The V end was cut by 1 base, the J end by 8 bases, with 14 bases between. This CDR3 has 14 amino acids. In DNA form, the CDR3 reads TGTGCCAGCAGTTTATTAGGGGTAGTATCCGAAGCTTTCTTT. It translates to CASSLLGVVSEAFF.

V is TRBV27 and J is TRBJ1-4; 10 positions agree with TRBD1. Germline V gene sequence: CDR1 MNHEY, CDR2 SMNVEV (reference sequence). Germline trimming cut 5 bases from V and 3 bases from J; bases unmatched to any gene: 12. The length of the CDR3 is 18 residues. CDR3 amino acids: CASSKGQGIGLANEKLFF. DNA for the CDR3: TGTGCCAGCAGTAAGGGACAGGGGATCGGCCTGGCTAATGAAAAACTGTTTTTT.

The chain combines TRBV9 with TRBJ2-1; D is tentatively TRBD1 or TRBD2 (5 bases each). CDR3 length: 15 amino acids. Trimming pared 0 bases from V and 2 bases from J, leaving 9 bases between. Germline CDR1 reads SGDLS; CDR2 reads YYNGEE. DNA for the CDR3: TGTGCCAGCAGCGTAGAGGGACGACCCTACAATGAGCAGTTCTTC. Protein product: CASSVEGRPYNEQFF.

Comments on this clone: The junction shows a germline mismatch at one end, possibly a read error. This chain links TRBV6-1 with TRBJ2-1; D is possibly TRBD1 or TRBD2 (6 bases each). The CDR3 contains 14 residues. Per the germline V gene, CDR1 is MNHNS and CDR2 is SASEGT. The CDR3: CASREGGAGGEQFF. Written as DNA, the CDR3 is TGTGCCAGCCGTGAGGGGGGCGCCGGGGGTGAGCAGTTCTTC.

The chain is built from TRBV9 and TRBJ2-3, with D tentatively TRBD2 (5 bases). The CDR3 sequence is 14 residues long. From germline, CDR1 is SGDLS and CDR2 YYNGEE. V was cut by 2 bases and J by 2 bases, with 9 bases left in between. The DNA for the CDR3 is TGTGCCAGCAGCGTTGAGGGAATCACAGATACGCAGTATTTT. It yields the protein CASSVEGITDTQYF.

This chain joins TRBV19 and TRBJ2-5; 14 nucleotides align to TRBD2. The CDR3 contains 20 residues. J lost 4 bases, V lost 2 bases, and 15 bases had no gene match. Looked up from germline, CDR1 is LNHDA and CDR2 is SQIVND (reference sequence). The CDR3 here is CASSILYRTSGRLSPETQYF. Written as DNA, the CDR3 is TGTGCCAGTAGTATACTTTATAGGACTAGCGGGAGGCTCTCCCCAGAGACCCAGTACTTC.